This T cell receptor beta chain was observed in a study of blood T cells in healthy people across ages. Study context: T cells yielded about one barcoded beta molecule per two cells through template switching.

From germline, CDR1 is SQVTM and CDR2 ANQGSEA. CDR3 size: 12 residues. Trimming took off 6 bases at V and 10 bases at J, with 18 bases between the two ends. Comment on this clonotype: Its antigen is as yet unknown.

Findings and limits, study-wide: Per million T cells, TCR beta diversity dropped about linearly as age rose.

Sample-barcoded 5' priming and a J-beta primer mix drove a second PCR of about 6 to 12 cycles. Each cDNA molecule received a tag from a template-switch adaptor that had 12 random nucleotides. TCRdb re-analysed the 5' RACE reads in MiXCR, keeping a single row per CDR3 protein. The repertoire consists of some 900,000 distinct CDR3 sequences, with under 50% occurring once and the leading ten covering roughly 13%. The authors isolated at least 6.5 million PBMCs per sample. Sequencing was done on a sample of blood. The source of this sequence is a man aged 25 to 40 in good health. The chain links TRBV29-1 to TRBJ1-1; D is undetermined. CDR3: CSVRPQQERAFF. In nucleotides, the CDR3 is TGCAGCGTCCGACCCCAGCAGGAACGAGCTTTCTTT.